Following are 5 T cell receptor beta chains from one sample sequenced in a study of beta chain features in type 1 diabetes. Sequenced material consisted of expressed TCRB transcripts (all of the isolated RNA was reverse transcribed). This table comes from immunoSEQ multiplex PCR, and its TCRdb copy is limited to in-frame clones, with some not included. Of about 410,000 clones listed, more than 11% were seen once; the top ten hold around 0.035%. The sample consisted of naive CD4+ T cells from blood. The receptors derive from a man younger than 40 in good health.

The rearrangement joins TRBV5-6 to TRBJ2-1; D call uncertain. V lost 2 bases to trimming and J lost 9 bases, with 6 bases between them. The CDR3 extends over 11 amino acids. The germline V gene encodes CDR1 SGHDT and CDR2 YYEEEE. For the CDR3, the DNA is TGTGCCAGCAGCTTCGCAACTGAGCAGTTCTTC. Translated, it gives CASSFATEQFF.

The genes are TRBV9 and TRBJ1-1; 7 bases agree with TRBD1. Trimming cost V 0 bases and J 5 bases; bases outside gene matches: 13. Germline loops: CDR1 SGDLS, CDR2 YYNGEE. The CDR3 totals 17 residues. The CDR3 here is CASSVEPLQGLGTEAFF. The CDR3 DNA reads TGTGCCAGCAGCGTAGAACCGTTACAGGGGCTGGGGACTGAAGCTTTCTTT.

In its sample, this clone was seen a few times. The chain combines TRBV2 with TRBJ2-3; 8 bases align to TRBD2. Germline V gives CDR1 SNHLY, CDR2 FYNNEI. V was clipped by 7 bases and J by 0 bases; unmatched bases: 3. The CDR3 length is 14 residues. Here the CDR3 reads CASIGLASTDTQYF. The CDR3 DNA sequence: TGTGCCAGCATAGGACTAGCCAGCACAGATACGCAGTATTTT.

The J gene is TRBJ2-7, the V gene TRBV6-5; weak D call: TRBD1 (5 bases). CDR1 is MNHEY, CDR2 SVGAGI, per germline. The ends were cut back, 0 bases at V and 4 bases at J, with 16 bases in the middle. The CDR3 spans 16 residues. This CDR3 is CASSYSLLRESYEQYF. CDR3 bases: TGTGCCAGCAGTTACTCATTACTCAGGGAATCGTACGAGCAGTACTTC.

This clone was counted only a few times. The V gene is TRBV9, the J gene TRBJ2-1; D is perhaps TRBD2 (6 bases). CDR3 length: 18 amino acids. V lost 3 bases and J 0 bases, leaving 19 bases between the germline ends. Germline-derived CDR1 and CDR2 are SGDLS and YYNGEE. The CDR3 nucleotides are TGTGCCAGCAGCGGACCCATGTGGGGCGGGGTCTCCTACAATGAGCAGTTCTTC. Protein product: CASSGPMWGGVSYNEQFF.